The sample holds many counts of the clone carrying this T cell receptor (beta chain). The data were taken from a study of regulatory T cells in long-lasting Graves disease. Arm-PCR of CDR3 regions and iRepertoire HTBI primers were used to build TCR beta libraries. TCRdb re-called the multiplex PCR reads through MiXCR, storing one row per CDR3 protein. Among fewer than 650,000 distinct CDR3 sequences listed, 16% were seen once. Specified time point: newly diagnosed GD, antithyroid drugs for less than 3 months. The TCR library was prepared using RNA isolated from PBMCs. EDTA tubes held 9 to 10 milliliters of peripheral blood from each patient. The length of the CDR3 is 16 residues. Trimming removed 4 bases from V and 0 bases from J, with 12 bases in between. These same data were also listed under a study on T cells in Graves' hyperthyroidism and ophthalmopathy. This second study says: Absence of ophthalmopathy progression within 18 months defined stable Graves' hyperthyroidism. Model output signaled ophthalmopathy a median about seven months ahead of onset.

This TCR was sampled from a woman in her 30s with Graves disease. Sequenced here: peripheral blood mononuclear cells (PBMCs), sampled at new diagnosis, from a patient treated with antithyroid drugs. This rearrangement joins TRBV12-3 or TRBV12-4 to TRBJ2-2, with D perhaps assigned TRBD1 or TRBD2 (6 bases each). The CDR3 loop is CASSSRGRSNTGELFF. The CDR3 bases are TGTGCCAGCAGTTCGAGGGGGAGGTCGAACACCGGGGAGCTGTTTTTT.